Shown below are 22 T cell receptor beta chains from a single sample sequenced in a study of OX40 agonist ivuxolimab in advanced cancers. Data came from immunoSEQ multiplex PCR; TCRdb stores just in-frame clones and leaves some out. The sample shows over 150,000 clones, 90% to 95% of them seen only once. The sample here was CD4+ or CD8+ T cells sorted from blood, taken in a trial of the OX40 agonist ivuxolimab. Receptors were obtained from an adult with an advanced solid tumor such as melanoma, head and neck, liver or kidney cancer.

J is TRBJ1-5 and V is TRBV6-1; D is ambiguous. Germline assignment: CDR1 MNHNS and CDR2 SASEGT. This CDR3 is 14 amino acids long. V was shortened by 6 bases and J by 3 bases, with 12 bases between the two germline ends. The CDR3 is CASRTGRFNQPQHF. The CDR3 DNA follows: TGTGCCAGCAGAACTGGACGGTTCAATCAGCCCCAGCATTTT.

The J gene is TRBJ1-3, the V gene TRBV5-1, with D unclear. The CDR3 consists of 16 residues. Trimming shortened V by 4 bases and J by 0 bases, and 14 bases separated the two germline ends. Germline CDR1 SGHRS, CDR2 YFSETQ. The CDR3 is CASSLIPLSSGNTIYF. The CDR3 bases are TGCGCCAGCAGCCTGATTCCCCTAAGCTCTGGAAACACCATATATTTT.

The chain links TRBV6-6 to TRBJ2-7; D not resolved. From germline, CDR1 is MNHNY and CDR2 SVGAGI (reference sequence). The CDR3 covers 15 residues. V lost 0 bases, J lost 6 bases, and 15 bases lay in between. DNA for the CDR3: TGTGCCAGCAGTTACTCGAGTCAGCTCGGGCTCGAGCAGTACTTC. Translation gives CASSYSSQLGLEQYF.

This clone has only one observation. This chain uses TRBV6-4 with TRBJ1-1; tentative D call: TRBD1 (5 bases). The V end lost 5 bases, the J end lost 0 bases, and 16 bases lay between the germline ends. There are 16 residues in the CDR3. CDR1 and CDR2 (germline): MRHNA, SNTAGT. In DNA, the CDR3 is TGTGCCAGCAGTCAGAATGCCGGGACCATGAACACTGAAGCTTTCTTT. Its protein is CASSQNAGTMNTEAFF.

The rearrangement uses TRBV10-3 and TRBJ1-5; the match to TRBD1 covers 8 bases. The CDR3 runs to 16 residues. Germline V lookup: CDR1 ENHRY, CDR2 SYGVKD. J was trimmed by 0 bases and V by 6 bases; bases with no gene match: 7. CDR3 loop: CAIRGQGDYSNQPQHF. CDR3 nucleotides: TGTGCCATCAGAGGACAGGGCGATTATAGCAATCAGCCCCAGCATTTT.

V usage is TRBV7-2 and J usage is TRBJ1-2, with D possibly TRBD1 on 5 matching bases. The CDR3 is 15 amino acids. The V gene lost 5 bases and the J gene lost 3 bases, with 16 bases spanning the gap. In germline, CDR1 is SGHTA, CDR2 FQGNSA. CDR3 nucleotide sequence: TGTGCCAGCAGCCCCGCGGGGCAGGGTGACTATGGCTACACCTTC. Amino acid sequence: CASSPAGQGDYGYTF. The full variable domain, its missing parts supplied by reference TRBV7-2 and TRBJ1-2, is GAGVSQSPSNKVTEKGKDVELRCDPISGHTALYWYRQSLGQGLEFLIYFQGNSAPDKSGLPSDRFSAERTGGSVSTLTIQRTQQEDSAVYLCASSPAGQGDYGYTFGSGTRLTVV.

The chain uses TRBV27 and TRBJ2-7, with 8 bases aligning to TRBD1. Germline CDR1 is MNHEY and CDR2 is SMNVEV (reference sequence). The CDR3 is 15 residues long. J was trimmed by 7 bases and V by 5 bases; bases with no gene match: 13. The CDR3 is CASSLQRQGIREQYF. The CDR3, as DNA: TGTGCCAGCAGTCTCCAAAGACAGGGGATTAGGGAGCAGTACTTC.

The chain couples TRBV27 to TRBJ2-2; no clear D gene. The V gene lost 6 bases and the J gene lost 5 bases, with 19 bases spanning the gap. The CDR3 covers 16 residues. Germline CDR1 reads MNHEY; CDR2 reads SMNVEV (reference sequence). CDR3: CASSRLGSMRTGELFF. CDR3 nucleotide sequence: TGTGCCAGCAGCCGGTTAGGCTCAATGAGGACCGGGGAGCTGTTTTTT.

This clone showed up just once. The chain carries TRBV11-2 and TRBJ1-4; TRBD1 matches 7 bases. This CDR3 has 12 amino acids. Germline CDR1 is SGHAT and CDR2 is FQNNGV. With V trimmed by 5 bases and J by 9 bases, 3 bases remained unmatched. Written as DNA, the CDR3 is TGTGCCAGCAGCCCACAGGGGCAAAAACTGTTTTTT. Its protein is CASSPQGQKLFF.

This sequence joins TRBV4-3 and TRBJ1-4; no firm D call. V was shortened by 0 bases and J by 11 bases, with 13 bases between the two germline ends. The CDR3 runs to 14 residues. CDR1 is LGHNA and CDR2 is YSLEER in the germline V gene. For the CDR3, the DNA is TGCGCCAGCAGCCAAGAAAGTGCCCGCGGGAAACTGTTTTTT. Amino acids: CASSQESARGKLFF.

This chain uses TRBV5-6 with TRBJ2-7, with 10 bases that match TRBD1. The CDR3 length is 15 residues. Losses at the gene ends were 4 bases for V and 3 bases for J; bases not matched to a gene: 7. The V gene's germline CDR1 is SGHDT and CDR2 YYEEEE. CDR3 residues: CASSPPGQGIYEQYF. CDR3 sequence (DNA): TGTGCCAGCAGCCCACCGGGACAGGGGATCTACGAGCAGTACTTC.

This chain connects TRBV19 to TRBJ1-5; no reliable D call. The V end was cut by 9 bases, the J end by 0 bases, with 27 bases between. CDR1 and CDR2 (germline): LNHDA, SQIVND (reference sequence). The CDR3 is made up of 19 amino acids. CDR3 loop: CASSGPPGPSFYSNQPQHF. In DNA, the CDR3 is TGTGCCAGCAGTGGGCCGCCGGGTCCCAGTTTTTATAGCAATCAGCCCCAGCATTTT.

This clone was detected only a few times. The genes are TRBV27 and TRBJ2-7; 12 bases align to TRBD1. Germline-derived CDR1 and CDR2 are MNHEY and SMNVEV (reference sequence). V shed 1 base, J shed 6 bases, and the junction held 7 bases outside the gene matches. The CDR3 is made up of 16 amino acids. CDR3 protein: CASSLWGGQGASEQYF. CDR3 in DNA: TGTGCCAGCAGTTTATGGGGGGGACAGGGGGCGAGCGAGCAGTACTTC.

The chain carries TRBV7-2 and TRBJ2-5; D possibly uses TRBD1 or TRBD2 (5 bases each). The CDR3 extends over 14 amino acids. Trimming removed 2 bases from V and 4 bases from J, with 11 bases in between. CDR1 and CDR2 from the germline V gene are SGHTA and FQGNSA. The CDR3 coding sequence is TGTGCCAGCAGCTTACAGGGTCGGGGAGAGACCCAGTACTTC. Translation gives CASSLQGRGETQYF.

This clone was counted once. The rearrangement joins TRBV5-6 to TRBJ2-1; D uncertain. From germline, CDR1 is SGHDT and CDR2 YYEEEE. With 0 bases removed from V and 8 bases from J, the gap between germline ends came to 15 bases. This CDR3 is built from 15 residues. The CDR3 DNA reads as TGTGCCAGCAGCTTGGGATACAAACGTTCGCATGAGCAGTTCTTC. Translated, it gives CASSLGYKRSHEQFF.

The rearrangement uses TRBV19 and TRBJ1-4; D is possibly TRBD1 (6 bases). Germline-derived CDR1 and CDR2 are LNHDA and SQIVND (reference sequence). CDR3 length: 14 residues. V was shortened by 3 bases and J by 7 bases, with 12 bases between the two germline ends. The CDR3 spells CASSIQGLSEKLFF. CDR3 nucleotides: TGTGCCAGTAGTATCCAGGGGCTTTCTGAAAAACTGTTTTTT.

V gene TRBV7-6 combines with J gene TRBJ2-2, with D possibly matching TRBD1 (7 bases). This CDR3 has 16 amino acids. V lost 8 bases, J lost 5 bases, and 21 bases lay in between. Germline loops: CDR1 SGHVS, CDR2 FNYEAQ. The CDR3 sequence: CASGQGGTIFTGELFF. CDR3 coding DNA: TGTGCCAGCGGCCAGGGGGGAACCATCTTTACCGGGGAGCTGTTTTTT.

This clone was recorded once. The chain couples TRBV11-2 to TRBJ2-1; 7 positions agree with TRBD2. CDR3 length: 15 amino acids. V lost 0 bases to trimming and J lost 4 bases; unmatched junction nucleotides: 3. Germline V gene data show CDR1 as SGHAT and CDR2 as FQNNGV. CDR3 in DNA: TGTGCCAGCAGCTTAGATCGGGGGGAATACAATGAGCAGTTCTTC. Translation: CASSLDRGEYNEQFF. The variable domain in full, with the rest retrieved from reference TRBV11-2 and TRBJ2-1, is EAGVAQSPRYKIIEKRQSVAFWCNPISGHATLYWYQQILGQGPKLLIQFQNNGVVDDSQLPKDRFSAERLKGVDSTLKIQPAKLEDSAVYLCASSLDRGEYNEQFFGPGTRLTVL.

The chain links TRBV7-2 to TRBJ2-1; 7 nucleotides align to TRBD2. The CDR3 is 15 amino acids. Germline V gives CDR1 SGHTA, CDR2 FQGNSA. Losses at the gene ends were 6 bases for V and 6 bases for J; bases not matched to a gene: 11. The CDR3 nucleotides are TGTGCCAGCAGACTAGGGAGGGCTTCTCGCAATGAGCAGTTCTTC. This encodes CASRLGRASRNEQFF.

The chain joins TRBV25-1 to TRBJ2-1; TRBD1 matches at 7 bases. Germline CDR1 reads MGHDK; CDR2 reads SYGVNS. The length of the CDR3 is 14 residues. Losses at the gene ends were 5 bases for V and 4 bases for J; bases not matched to a gene: 5. CDR3 DNA: TGTGCCAGCAGTCCTCGGGACAGTTACAATGAGCAGTTCTTC. Its protein product is CASSPRDSYNEQFF.

The table lists this clone with a count of one. The chain carries TRBV9 and TRBJ2-5; no clear D gene. The better agreement between TRBJ2-7 and the DNA end casts doubt on the J call. The V gene's germline CDR1 is SGDLS and CDR2 YYNGEE. The CDR3 is 13 amino acids. The CDR3 is CASSVGPDYEQYF. The CDR3 DNA reads as TGTGCCAGCAGCGTAGGCCCCGACTACGAGCAGTACTTC.

The chain combines TRBV11-2 with TRBJ2-3; no clear D. Germline assignment: CDR1 SGHAT and CDR2 FQNNGV. V lost 3 bases to trimming and J lost 2 bases, with 12 bases between them. The CDR3 runs 15 residues. CDR3 sequence (DNA): TGTGCCAGCAGCTTCTCCTCTTACACCACAGATACGCAGTATTTT. It specifies CASSFSSYTTDTQYF.